This T cell receptor (beta chain) was obtained from a study of T cells in Graves' hyperthyroidism and ophthalmopathy. Trimming stripped 2 bases from V and 7 bases from J, with 12 bases between. Germline V CDR1 and CDR2: MNHNS, SASEGT. The CDR3 sequence is 15 residues long. Authors of the study amplified TCR beta CDR3 regions from RNA transcripts. With the HTBI primer set, the TCR CDR3 went through a first round of RT-PCR. TCRdb redid the calling of the multiplex PCR reads with MiXCR, one entry per CDR3 protein. Seen here are under 350,000 distinct CDR3 sequences, 15% to 20% observed once, and the top ten hold around 58%.

Sample: blood. This clonotype was sampled from a woman in her sixties with Graves' ophthalmopathy. V is TRBV6-1 and J is TRBJ1-6; D perhaps matches TRBD1 (6 bases). Here the CDR3 DNA reads TGTGCCAGCAGTGAACGAGGGGGGACGAATTCACCCCTCCACTTT. It specifies CASSERGGTNSPLHF.